Each of the 20 T cell receptor beta chains below was sequenced from the same sample in a study of T cell responses to AZD1222 COVID-19 vaccine. Only in-frame clones appear in the TCRdb table, and some are missing; sequencing was by immunoSEQ multiplex PCR. The sample carries 90,000 to 100,000 clones, approximately 84% recorded once. Sequencing was performed on peripheral blood, taken 28 days after the second AZD1222 dose. All receptors derive from an adult who received the AZD1222 COVID-19 vaccine.

This rearrangement joins TRBV19 to TRBJ1-1; 10 nucleotides match TRBD1. The CDR3 length is 14 residues. Trimming cost V 5 bases and J 6 bases; bases outside gene matches: 6. Per the germline V gene, CDR1 is LNHDA and CDR2 is SQIVND (reference sequence). CDR3 sequence: CASSSDRGTAEAFF. CDR3 nucleotides: TGTGCCAGTAGTTCGGACAGGGGGACAGCTGAAGCTTTCTTT.

J is TRBJ2-4 and V is TRBV5-4; maybe TRBD2 (5 bases). V lost 4 bases, J lost 8 bases, and 10 bases lay in between. The length of the CDR3 is 12 residues. Germline lookup yields CDR1 SGHNT and CDR2 YYREEE (reference sequence). CDR3 coding DNA: TGTGCCAGCAGCCCGGACGGGGACATTCAGTACTTC. Translation: CASSPDGDIQYF.

J is TRBJ2-3 and V is TRBV15; 9 nucleotides align to TRBD1. V shed 3 bases and J 3 bases; nucleotides not matched to a gene: 13. This CDR3 spans 18 amino acids. The germline V gene encodes CDR1 LNHNV and CDR2 YYDKDF (reference sequence). In DNA, the CDR3 is TGTGCCACCAGCAGGGAACTCGCCGGGACAGGGAGTACAGATACGCAGTATTTT. Encoded protein: CATSRELAGTGSTDTQYF.

This chain links TRBV5-1 with TRBJ2-4; 8 bases are a match to TRBD1. Trimming removed 3 bases from V and 0 bases from J; junction bases left unmatched: 14. Germline CDR1 is SGHRS and CDR2 is YFSETQ. This CDR3 is built from 19 residues. The CDR3 protein is CASSCRNSTGGQAKNIQYF. In nucleotides, the CDR3 is TGCGCCAGCAGCTGTAGGAACTCCACAGGGGGGCAAGCCAAAAACATTCAGTACTTC. The whole variable domain, remainder taken from reference TRBV5-1 and TRBJ2-4, is KAGVTQTPRYLIKTRGQQVTLSCSPISGHRSVSWYQQTPGQGLQFLFEYFSETQRNKGNFPGRFSGRQFSNSRSEMNVSTLELGDSALYLCASSCRNSTGGQAKNIQYFGAGTRLSVL.

The J gene is TRBJ1-6, the V gene TRBV10-3, with TRBD1 identical over 8 bases. Trimming at V came to 2 bases and at J to 5 bases, leaving 5 bases not matched to a gene. Germline CDR1 ENHRY, CDR2 SYGVKD. This CDR3 has 16 residues. The CDR3 loop is CAISEPGQGNNSPLHF. The CDR3 DNA follows: TGTGCCATCAGTGAGCCCGGACAGGGAAATAATTCACCCCTCCACTTT.

This clone turned up a few times. This chain links TRBV10-1 with TRBJ1-3, with D possibly being TRBD1 (6 bases). Trimming removed 3 bases at V and 0 bases at J, with 12 bases between. CDR1 WNHNN and CDR2 SYGVQD come from the germline V gene (reference sequence). The CDR3 has 16 residues. The CDR3: CASSDPGTSSGNTIYF. The CDR3 DNA sequence: TGCGCCAGCAGTGACCCCGGGACAAGCTCTGGAAACACCATATATTTT.

The rearrangement links TRBV4-2 to TRBJ2-3, with D possibly being TRBD1 or TRBD2 (6 bases each). Germline V gene data show CDR1 as LGHNA and CDR2 as YNFKEQ. The germline V and J ends were trimmed by 5 bases and 5 bases, with 17 bases remaining between them. This CDR3 has 15 amino acids. CDR3 coding DNA: TGTGCCAGCAGCGTCCCCGGGGGCAGGGAAGATACGCAGTATTTT. Translating it yields CASSVPGGREDTQYF.

The V call is TRBV28, the J call TRBJ1-5; D ambiguous. Trimming took off 7 bases at V and 7 bases at J, with 11 bases between the two ends. From germline, CDR1 is MDHEN and CDR2 SYDVKM. The CDR3 is 12 residues long. The CDR3 bases are TGTGCCAGCACGCCAGGAGTGCAGCCCCAGCATTTT. Translation gives CASTPGVQPQHF.

The V and J genes are TRBV6-5 and TRBJ2-3, with 9 bases fitting TRBD2. The germline CDR1 and CDR2 sequences are MNHEY and SVGAGI. The CDR3 consists of 15 residues. The J segment lost 1 base and the V segment lost 6 bases, leaving 5 bases of the junction unmatched. This CDR3 is CASRSSSGGTDTQYF. In nucleotides, the CDR3 is TGTGCCAGCAGGTCTTCTAGCGGGGGCACAGATACGCAGTATTTT.

The V call is TRBV6-5, the J call TRBJ1-3; D ambiguous. Per the germline V gene, CDR1 is MNHEY and CDR2 is SVGAGI. V dropped 0 bases and J dropped 0 bases, with 9 bases sitting between them. The CDR3 loop spans 16 amino acids. CDR3 region: CASSYSPRTSGNTIYF. The CDR3 nucleotides read TGTGCCAGCAGTTACTCTCCCAGGACCTCTGGAAACACCATATATTTT.

The DNA for the CDR3 is TGCAGCGTTGAGGGAGGGGGCAAGGGCTACACCTTC. This encodes CSVEGGGKGYTF. The chain joins TRBV29-1 to TRBJ1-2; 7 bases are shared with TRBD1. Germline V CDR1 and CDR2: SQVTM, ANQGSEA. The CDR3 has 12 amino acids. The junction had 6 bases not matched to a gene; V was cut back by 3 bases and J by 8 bases.

The chain has TRBV25-1 and TRBJ1-5; possibly TRBD1 for D (6 bases). The CDR3 loop spans 15 amino acids. CDR1 and CDR2 from the germline V gene are MGHDK and SYGVNS. Trimming removed 2 bases at V and 5 bases at J, with 13 bases between. The CDR3 nucleotides are TGTGCCAGCAGTGAAGGGTCAGGGGATTATCAGCCCCAGCATTTT. Its protein product is CASSEGSGDYQPQHF.

The chain is built from TRBV5-1 and TRBJ1-1; D remains unclear. This CDR3 comprises 14 residues. The V gene lost 2 bases and the J gene lost 2 bases, with 10 bases spanning the gap. Germline V CDR1 and CDR2: SGHRS, YFSETQ. The DNA for the CDR3 is TGCGCCAGCAGCTTACATTGGGTAAACACTGAAGCTTTCTTT. Translating it yields CASSLHWVNTEAFF. The entire variable domain, with the rest obtained from reference TRBV5-1 and TRBJ1-1, is as follows: KAGVTQTPRYLIKTRGQQVTLSCSPISGHRSVSWYQQTPGQGLQFLFEYFSETQRNKGNFPGRFSGRQFSNSRSEMNVSTLELGDSALYLCASSLHWVNTEAFFGQGTRLTVV.

V gene TRBV11-1 combines with J gene TRBJ2-2; unclear D gene. The germline CDR1 and CDR2 sequences are SGHAT and FQDESV (reference sequence). Trimming shortened V by 8 bases and J by 4 bases, and 14 bases separated the two germline ends. This CDR3 contains 14 residues. The CDR3 bases are TGTGCCAGCCGTCCGGACCGAGTCACCGGGGAGCTGTTTTTT. It codes for CASRPDRVTGELFF.

The V call is TRBV18, the J call TRBJ2-2; TRBD2 matches 7 bases. V was pared by 6 bases and J by 3 bases, with 7 bases of the junction left unmatched. The CDR3 loop spans 15 amino acids. Germline CDR1 is KGHSH and CDR2 is LQKENI. For the CDR3, the DNA is TGTGCCAGCTCCCCTGCAGCGGGGTACACCGGGGAGCTGTTTTTT. Translating gives CASSPAAGYTGELFF. The variable domain in full, completed from reference TRBV18 and TRBJ2-2, reads NAGVMQNPRHLVRRRGQEARLRCSPMKGHSHVYWYRQLPEEGLKFMVYLQKENIIDESGMPKERFSAEFPKEGPSILRIQQVVRGDSAAYFCASSPAAGYTGELFFGEGSRLTVL.

This chain links TRBV5-1 with TRBJ2-1; 12 bases map to TRBD2. Germline assignment: CDR1 SGHRS and CDR2 YFSETQ. There are 15 residues in the CDR3. The V gene end was trimmed by 7 bases and the J gene end by 5 bases; junction bases not matched to a gene: 7. The CDR3 bases are TGCGCCAGCGCCACTAGCGGGGGGCTCCACAATGAGCAGTTCTTC. Encoded protein: CASATSGGLHNEQFF.

The chain joins TRBV7-2 to TRBJ2-7; 9 positions agree with TRBD1. Looked up from germline, CDR1 is SGHTA and CDR2 is FQGNSA. The CDR3 covers 16 residues. With V trimmed by 5 bases and J by 2 bases, 10 bases remained unmatched. The CDR3 DNA reads TGTGCCAGCAGCCCGCCGCCGGGACAGGGTCCCTACGAGCAGTACTTC. It translates to CASSPPPGQGPYEQYF.

This chain uses TRBV7-2 with TRBJ2-2; unclear D gene. Germline CDR1 reads SGHTA; CDR2 reads FQGNSA. V was trimmed by 6 bases and J by 1 base, leaving 6 bases between them. The CDR3 contains 13 residues. The CDR3: CASSYWNTGELFF. The CDR3, as DNA: TGTGCCAGCAGTTATTGGAACACCGGGGAGCTGTTTTTT.

This chain uses TRBV10-3 with TRBJ1-1; D may be TRBD1 (6 bases). This CDR3 has 15 residues. V was pared by 7 bases and J by 1 base, with 16 bases between. Germline V CDR1 and CDR2: ENHRY, SYGVKD. The CDR3 coding sequence is TGTGCCATCAAGTCTTTCGGGGGCGGGAACACTGAAGCTTTCTTT. Protein sequence: CAIKSFGGGNTEAFF.

In DNA form, the CDR3 reads TGTGCCAGCAGGGACCGACGGGACAATAATTCACCCCTCCACTTT. Translating it yields CASRDRRDNNSPLHF. V and J are TRBV6-6 and TRBJ1-6; D might be TRBD1 (6 bases). Germline V CDR1 and CDR2: MNHNY, SVGAGI (reference sequence). V lost 6 bases and J lost 5, with 14 bases in between. The CDR3 spans 15 residues.